This T cell receptor (beta chain) was retrieved from a study of blood T cell repertoires in COVID-19. The data were produced by immunoSEQ multiplex PCR, yet TCRdb's version contains in-frame clones alone and is incomplete. Of under 300,000 clones listed, 70% to 90% are singletons. Recruits, aged about 18 to 89 years, lived in approximately 26 US areas. The CDR3 length is 13 residues. Germline CDR1 and CDR2: SGHNT and YYREEE (reference sequence). V was shortened by 4 bases and J by 2 bases, with 9 bases between the two germline ends. The TCR sequence derives from a woman in her fifties or sixties who had recovered from COVID-19. The chain joins TRBV5-4 to TRBJ1-1; possible D gene TRBD1, 6 bases. The sequenced sample consisted of PBMCs or T cells enriched from blood (not recorded which). The CDR3 DNA is TGTGCCAGCAGCATGGACAGAAACACTGAAGCTTTCTTT. Translation: CASSMDRNTEAFF.